The 27 T cell receptor beta chains below all came from one sample that was sequenced in a study of blood T cell repertoires in COVID-19 (dated by TCRdb to 2020 to 2021). Receptor amplification or capture employed the immunoSEQ multiplex PCR assay. Imported from immuneACCESS, the table was reduced by TCRdb to in-frame sequences with V and J called. These copies leave out some clones; in studies compared against another copy, an unresolved V gene accounts for under half, and the cause of the remainder is not known. The sample yields about 70,000 clones; more than 65% were counted once. Clones ranked in the top ten supply roughly 0.83% of the sample. Sequencing input: peripheral blood. The receptors stem from a woman in her sixties or seventies with acute or convalescent COVID-19.

This rearrangement joins TRBV7-6 to TRBJ2-7; a weak D match, TRBD2 (5 bases). The V gene lost 4 bases and the J gene lost 0 bases, with 13 bases spanning the gap. The CDR3 is made up of 15 amino acids. CDR1 and CDR2 (germline): SGHVS, FNYEAQ. The CDR3 DNA reads TGTGCCAGCAGCTCGGACTTCACACGCTCCTACGAGCAGTACTTC. Encoded protein: CASSSDFTRSYEQYF.

The chain joins TRBV30 to TRBJ1-1; D unresolved. The CDR3 loop spans 13 amino acids. Germline lookup yields CDR1 GTSNPN and CDR2 SVGIG (reference sequence). Trimming took 5 bases from V and 3 from J, leaving 13 bases between them. The CDR3 reads CAWDTRGDTEAFF. In DNA, the CDR3 is TGTGCCTGGGATACTAGAGGAGACACTGAAGCTTTCTTT.

This rearrangement joins TRBV28 to TRBJ2-1, with D tentatively TRBD1 (6 bases). The CDR3 spans 13 residues. Trimming cost V 5 bases and J 5 bases, with 10 bases left between them. Germline V CDR1 and CDR2: MDHEN, SYDVKM. The CDR3 DNA reads as TGTGCCAGCAGTCTTCCAGGGGACAATGAGCAGTTCTTC. It translates to CASSLPGDNEQFF.

The chain is built from TRBV7-8 and TRBJ2-2; 9 bases map to TRBD1. This CDR3 spans 14 amino acids. Losses at the gene ends were 6 bases for V and 7 bases for J; bases not matched to a gene: 6. Looked up from germline, CDR1 is SGHVS and CDR2 is FQNEAQ. The CDR3 protein is CASSWDRVVGELFF. The CDR3 region has the DNA TGTGCCAGCAGTTGGGACAGGGTCGTCGGGGAGCTGTTTTTT. Combining the CDR3 with reference TRBV7-8 and TRBJ2-2 gives the whole variable domain GAGVSQSPRYKVAKRGQDVALRCDPISGHVSLFWYQQALGQGPEFLTYFQNEAQLDKSGLPSDRFFAERPEGSVSTLKIQRTQQEDSAVYLCASSWDRVVGELFFGEGSRLTVL.

Only one count was recorded for this clone. V and J are TRBV18 and TRBJ2-3; perhaps TRBD2 as D (5 bases). Germline lookup yields CDR1 KGHSH and CDR2 LQKENI. Trimming removed 3 bases from V and 0 bases from J, with 10 bases in between. The CDR3 loop spans 15 amino acids. The DNA for the CDR3 is TGTGCCAGCTCACCTCGGAGGACTAGCACAGATACGCAGTATTTT. It codes for CASSPRRTSTDTQYF.

The V and J genes are TRBV19 and TRBJ1-1; D gene uncertain. The germline V gene encodes CDR1 LNHDA and CDR2 SQIVND (reference sequence). V lost 7 bases, J lost 8 bases, and 26 bases lay in between. The CDR3 has 16 amino acids. CDR3: CASISAARRGSMEAFF. DNA of the CDR3: TGTGCCAGTATCTCAGCCGCCCGACGGGGTTCTATGGAAGCTTTCTTT.

This clone has a handful of counts. This rearrangement joins TRBV5-1 to TRBJ1-1, with D possibly TRBD1 on 5 matching bases. Trimming removed 0 bases from V and 1 base from J, with 7 bases in between. In germline, CDR1 is SGHRS, CDR2 YFSETQ. The CDR3 extends over 14 amino acids. CDR3 nucleotide sequence: TGCGCCAGCAGCTTGGATGGGGCGAACACTGAAGCTTTCTTT. This codes for CASSLDGANTEAFF.

The chain recombines TRBV19 with TRBJ2-1, with D possibly matching TRBD2 (5 bases). V was trimmed by 4 bases and J by 7 bases, leaving 8 bases between them. This CDR3 spans 12 amino acids. The germline gives CDR1 LNHDA, CDR2 SQIVND (reference sequence). CDR3 DNA: TGTGCCAGTAGTAGCGGGTTGAATGAGCAGTTCTTC. Amino acid sequence: CASSSGLNEQFF.

The chain carries TRBV5-6 and TRBJ1-2; 9 nucleotides agree with TRBD1. Germline trimming cut 7 bases from V and 8 bases from J; bases unmatched to any gene: 9. CDR1 is SGHDT, CDR2 YYEEEE, per germline. CDR3 length equals 13 residues. As DNA, the CDR3 is TGTGCCAGCGGGGACAGGGCCCAGGGGGGCTACACCTTC. Protein: CASGDRAQGGYTF. The variable domain in full, completed from reference TRBV5-6 and TRBJ1-2, reads DAGVTQSPTHLIKTRGQQVTLRCSPKSGHDTVSWYQQALGQGPQFIFQYYEEEERQRGNFPDRFSGHQFPNYSSELNVNALLLGDSALYLCASGDRAQGGYTFGSGTRLTVV.

The chain recombines TRBV6-5 with TRBJ2-3; D is possibly TRBD1 (8 bases). Per germline, CDR1 MNHEY and CDR2 SVGAGI. This CDR3 spans 15 amino acids. V lost 8 bases and J lost 3, with 18 bases in between. The CDR3 loop reads CASQGLQGGTDTQYF. The CDR3 DNA is TGTGCCAGCCAGGGGCTACAGGGGGGGACAGATACGCAGTATTTT.

In this sample, this clone turned up once. The chain has TRBV6-5 and TRBJ2-2; D is perhaps TRBD2 (6 bases). Germline values: CDR1 MNHEY, CDR2 SVGAGI. There are 12 residues in the CDR3. Trimming took 6 bases from V and 5 from J, leaving 7 bases between them. CDR3 loop: CASSRGTGELFF. DNA for the CDR3: TGTGCCAGCAGCCGGGGGACCGGGGAGCTGTTTTTT.

This sequence joins TRBV7-2 and TRBJ1-1, with 7 bases matching TRBD1. The CDR3 has 14 residues. CDR1 and CDR2 (germline): SGHTA, FQGNSA. J gave up 4 bases and V 5 bases, and 7 bases lay outside the gene matches. The chain's CDR3 is CASSAEGQITEAFF. CDR3 coding DNA: TGTGCCAGCAGCGCCGAGGGACAGATCACTGAAGCTTTCTTT.

Here the CDR3 DNA reads TGTGCCAGCAGCAGGGGACTAGCGGAGAGCTCCTACGAGCAGTACTTC. Translated, it gives CASSRGLAESSYEQYF. The chain links TRBV5-6 to TRBJ2-7; 11 bases are a match to TRBD2. Trimming removed 4 bases from V and 0 bases from J; junction bases left unmatched: 6. The CDR3 is made up of 16 amino acids. Germline loops: CDR1 SGHDT, CDR2 YYEEEE.

This chain joins TRBV2 and TRBJ1-1; 7 bases are a match to TRBD1. CDR3 size: 13 residues. The V gene end was trimmed by 6 bases and the J gene end by 7 bases; junction bases not matched to a gene: 8. CDR1 and CDR2 from the germline V gene are SNHLY and FYNNEI. CDR3 amino acids: CASSRDRSSEAFF. CDR3 in DNA: TGTGCCAGCAGCCGGGACAGATCAAGTGAAGCTTTCTTT. Full variable domain (outside the CDR3, taken from reference TRBV2 and TRBJ1-1): EPEVTQTPSHQVTQMGQEVILRCVPISNHLYFYWYRQILGQKVEFLVSFYNNEISEKSEIFDDQFSVERPDGSNFTLKIRSTKLEDSAMYFCASSRDRSSEAFFGQGTRLTVV.

The J gene is TRBJ2-5, the V gene TRBV2; TRBD2 aligns across 10 bases. Trimming cost V 2 bases and J 0 bases; bases outside gene matches: 3. The CDR3 has 16 amino acids. CDR1 is SNHLY, CDR2 FYNNEI, per germline. DNA of the CDR3: TGTGCCAGCAGTGAAAATAGCGGGGGGAACCAAGAGACCCAGTACTTC. Amino acid sequence: CASSENSGGNQETQYF.

This chain links TRBV5-1 with TRBJ2-1; TRBD1 matches at 7 bases. The V gene end was trimmed by 4 bases and the J gene end by 1 base; junction bases not matched to a gene: 8. The CDR3 length is 16 residues. Germline V gene data show CDR1 as SGHRS and CDR2 as YFSETQ. The DNA of the CDR3 is TGCGCCAGCAGCCTTTCCGGGACAGTGTCCTACAATGAGCAGTTCTTC. As protein: CASSLSGTVSYNEQFF.

The rearrangement uses TRBV7-2 and TRBJ1-2, with TRBD1 as a possible D gene (5 bases). Germline V gives CDR1 SGHTA, CDR2 FQGNSA. The V gene lost 2 bases and the J gene lost 5 bases, with 18 bases spanning the gap. The CDR3 covers 16 residues. The CDR3 protein is CASSLISQWDLYGYTF. In DNA, the CDR3 is TGTGCCAGCAGCTTAATTAGCCAGTGGGACTTGTATGGCTACACCTTC.

The chain carries TRBV7-2 and TRBJ2-4; TRBD1 matches at 7 bases. The CDR3 consists of 16 residues. V shed 5 bases, J shed 2 bases, and the junction held 9 bases outside the gene matches. CDR1 is SGHTA and CDR2 is FQGNSA in the germline V gene. The CDR3 protein is CASSPRTGSSKNIQYF. The CDR3 DNA is TGTGCCAGCAGCCCCCGGACAGGTAGTTCCAAAAACATTCAGTACTTC.

The gene calls are TRBV9 and TRBJ2-5, with a possible D match to TRBD1 (5 bases). Germline V lookup: CDR1 SGDLS, CDR2 YYNGEE. The CDR3 spans 14 residues. The V and J ends lost 0 bases and 0 bases respectively, with 6 bases between them. The DNA for the CDR3 is TGTGCCAGCAGCGTAGCAGGGAACCAAGAGACCCAGTACTTC. As protein: CASSVAGNQETQYF.

The V call is TRBV6-2 or TRBV6-3, the J call TRBJ1-2, with TRBD1 matching over 8 bases. CDR3 length equals 12 residues. Germline CDR1 and CDR2: MNHEY and SVGEGT. Trimming at V came to 2 bases and at J to 13 bases, leaving 6 bases not matched to a gene. This CDR3 is CASSYLLGTGTF. The CDR3 DNA follows: TGTGCCAGCAGTTACCTACTTGGGACAGGCACCTTC.

The V and J genes are TRBV30 and TRBJ1-1, with 10 bases that match TRBD1. This CDR3 comprises 14 residues. Germline lookup yields CDR1 GTSNPN and CDR2 SVGIG (reference sequence). V was pared by 2 bases and J by 1 base, with 1 base of the junction left unmatched. CDR3 bases: TGTGCCTGGAGTAGGACAGGGGGGAACACTGAAGCTTTCTTT. Amino acids: CAWSRTGGNTEAFF.

The V and J genes are TRBV5-8 and TRBJ2-2; 9 bases align to TRBD1. Germline V CDR1 and CDR2: SGHTS, YDEGEE. The CDR3 runs 16 residues. Unmatched junction bases numbered 7, after V lost 4 bases and J lost 3 bases. This CDR3 is CASSTGQGSDTGELFF. The DNA for the CDR3 is TGTGCCAGCAGCACCGGACAGGGGTCCGACACCGGGGAGCTGTTTTTT. The complete variable domain, with remaining parts taken from reference TRBV5-8 and TRBJ2-2, reads EAGVTQSPTHLIKTRGQQATLRCSPISGHTSVYWYQQALGLGLQFLLWYDEGEERNRGNFPPRFSGRQFPNYSSELNVNALELEDSALYLCASSTGQGSDTGELFFGEGSRLTVL.

The rearrangement links TRBV7-2 to TRBJ1-1; 7 bases align to TRBD1. This CDR3 contains 14 residues. Germline V gene data show CDR1 as SGHTA and CDR2 as FQGNSA. Trimming removed 5 bases from V and 7 bases from J; junction bases left unmatched: 10. The DNA for the CDR3 is TGTGCCAGCAGCCCGACAGGGATGAACGGTGAAGCTTTCTTT. This translates into CASSPTGMNGEAFF.

The J gene is TRBJ2-1, the V gene TRBV6-1, with 11 bases fitting TRBD1. CDR3 length: 15 amino acids. Germline CDR1 reads MNHNS; CDR2 reads SASEGT. J gave up 5 bases and V 3 bases, and 3 bases lay outside the gene matches. The DNA of the CDR3 is TGTGCCAGCAGTGAGGACAGGGGGCTGAACAATGAGCAGTTCTTC. Translation: CASSEDRGLNNEQFF.

V usage is TRBV19 and J usage is TRBJ1-1; weak D call: TRBD1 (5 bases). Germline V gives CDR1 LNHDA, CDR2 SQIVND (reference sequence). Trimming shortened V by 5 bases and J by 1 base, and 11 bases separated the two germline ends. The CDR3 sequence is 14 residues long. The CDR3 DNA reads TGTGCCAGTAGTTCAATCACAGGGAACACTGAAGCTTTCTTT. It encodes CASSSITGNTEAFF.

The rearrangement links TRBV7-2 to TRBJ2-1, with 13 bases lining up with TRBD2. The CDR3 consists of 16 residues. V lost 5 bases to trimming and J lost 9 bases; unmatched junction nucleotides: 10. From germline, CDR1 is SGHTA and CDR2 FQGNSA. CDR3 coding DNA: TGTGCCAGCAGCCCGAGGGGACTAGCGGGGTCGCGTGAGCAGTTCTTC. Translated, it gives CASSPRGLAGSREQFF.

CDR3 residues: CATSGRWDSWRADNSPLHF. The CDR3 DNA follows: TGTGCCACCAGTGGGAGATGGGACAGTTGGCGGGCGGATAATTCACCCCTCCACTTT. V and J are TRBV24-1 and TRBJ1-6, with 7 bases identical to TRBD1. Germline-derived CDR1 and CDR2 are KGHDR and SFDVKD. The CDR3 contains 19 residues. With V trimmed by 5 bases and J by 5 bases, 17 bases remained unmatched.